A single sample gave rise to the 2 T cell receptor beta chains below, sequenced in a study of shared clonotypes between healthy human individuals. The data were produced by immunoSEQ multiplex PCR, yet TCRdb's version contains in-frame clones alone and is incomplete. The sample records approximately 500,000 clones, 79% being singletons. The specimen was PBMCs. The receptors stem from a woman aged 40 to 55 in good health. Some clones in this sample may be carry-over from other donors' samples.

The chain recombines TRBV6-6 with TRBJ1-2, with TRBD1 identical over 7 bases. This CDR3 comprises 15 residues. The trim removed 2 bases at V and 7 bases at J, leaving 10 bases unmatched. Germline V gives CDR1 MNHNY, CDR2 SVGAGI (reference sequence). DNA of the CDR3: TGTGCCAGCAGTTACCATGACAGGGCCCTTACTGGCTACACCTTC. Translated, it gives CASSYHDRALTGYTF.

This sequence joins TRBV7-2 and TRBJ2-7, with TRBD2 identical over 7 bases. The CDR3 consists of 15 residues. Germline values: CDR1 SGHTA, CDR2 FQGNSA. The V and J ends lost 1 base and 3 bases, in that order; junction bases with no gene match: 6. CDR3 residues: CASSLEQGGGYEQYF. DNA for the CDR3: TGTGCCAGCAGCTTAGAGCAGGGCGGGGGCTACGAGCAGTACTTC.